This T cell receptor (beta chain) was obtained from a study of regulatory T cells in long-lasting Graves disease (dated by TCRdb to 2020 to 2023). Concerning the study at large: Antithyroid drugs had been taken for less than 3 months by newly diagnosed Graves' disease patients. Patients with persistent Graves' disease were compared with patients with newly diagnosed Graves' disease using TCR sequencing and RNA sequencing of peripheral blood. The study was registered as a clinical trial and conducted in China. A total of around 35 samples were covered by TCR sequencing, comprising around 13 persistent and approximately 20 newly diagnosed Graves' disease patients. Study-level results and caveats: Sequencing and analysis were limited to the TCR beta chain. Compared with newly diagnosed patients, patients with persistent Graves' disease had lower TCR Shannon entropy and fewer highly expanded clones, which suggests clonal expansion. More public clonotypes were shared among persistent patients (roughly 2,700) than among newly diagnosed patients (just under 1,000). TRBV28, TRBJ1-2 and TRBJ2-5 were preferentially used in persistent disease, while TRBV20-1 and TRBJ2-1 were favored in newly diagnosed disease. The small sample size was acknowledged by the authors as a limitation that may reduce accuracy. Peripheral blood alone was examined, since thyroid tissue, which constituted the primary lesion, could not be accessed.

This clonotype was picked up many times. Its specific antigen is unknown. Base qualities are not recorded, but no much larger clone differs from it by a single base. Library method: multiplex PCR. Sequencing was performed on an Illumina HiSeq 4000. CDR3 regions were amplified by Arm-PCR with iRepertoire HTBI primers to construct TCR beta libraries. PCR products were gel purified before sequencing. Per the authors' processing: Gene usage analysis of CDR3 amino acid clonotypes relied on the roughly 67 TRBV and over 13 TRBJ segments identified across samples. Filtered high-quality paired reads were merged into contigs using COPE and FqMerger. Contigs were aligned with BLAST to IMGT TRBV, TRBD and TRBJ reference genes, and CDR3 was defined per IMGT. Highly expanded clones were defined as clonotypes with a frequency above 0.1%. Repertoire diversity was measured by Shannon entropy, and V-J evenness by the Gini coefficient. Clonotypes shared by more than one individual were considered public. TCRdb itself trimmed the public reads at Q25 with fastp, ran MiXCR and retained productive beta chains. Each CDR3 protein appears once, grouped with its most common genes and DNA. None of the V and J calls come from the authors' own analysis; TCRdb made them. The sample table holds 400,000 to 550,000 distinct CDR3 sequences, of which roughly 15% were seen once. In total, the top ten clones hold 20% to 25% of the sample.

Germline trimming: 11 bases from V, 3 bases from J; junction bases outside gene matches: 8. Sequences SEHNR (CDR1) and FQNEAQ (CDR2) are obtained from the germline V gene (reference sequence). The CDR3 sequence holds 14 residues, the cysteine and phenylalanine included. Kept here is only the CDR3 DNA, which spans 42 bases and is read in frame from base 1. The sample's time point label is to be understood as: newly diagnosed GD, antithyroid drugs for less than 3 months. RNA was extracted from PBMCs in TRIzol for both TCR sequencing and RNA sequencing. Graves' disease was diagnosed according to American Thyroid Association guidelines. Patients for the study were recruited at an endocrinology department in Xi'an, China. From each patient, approximately 10 milliliters of peripheral blood was collected into an EDTA anticoagulant tube. Ficoll Paque Plus density gradient separation was used to isolate PBMCs, and no further T cell sorting was done. An Agilent 2100 Bioanalyzer and agarose gel were used to check RNA quality, and a NanoDrop 2000 was used to measure RNA concentration.

These records were also assigned to another study, of T cells in Graves' hyperthyroidism and ophthalmopathy. Looking at the second paper: A patient counted as having stable Graves' hyperthyroidism if no progression to ophthalmopathy occurred over 18 months of follow-up. Hyperthyroidism patients were newly diagnosed, with disease duration under 2 months, and aged 18 to 65 years. Patients with uncontrolled infections, other autoimmune diseases, pregnancy or lactation were excluded. Diagnoses relied on clinical symptoms, serum thyroxine and TRAb, thyroid ultrasound and orbital computed tomography. For the first round of RT-PCR on the TCR CDR3, the HTBI primer set was used together with the Qiagen OneStep RT-PCR kit. Most expanded thyroid clonotypes (frequency above 0.001) were also found in blood, which suggests that blood repertoires may mirror thyroid immune responses. Ophthalmopathy was separated from stable hyperthyroidism by a 13 V-J signature model, with about 86% sensitivity and approximately 81% specificity obtained in cross-validation and 80%/75% obtained in testing. In validation, progression to ophthalmopathy was predicted by the model with 70.59% sensitivity and around 75% specificity, a median of roughly six months before onset. TCR V-J signatures able to tell the groups apart were searched for in a discovery cohort of about a hundred patients, of whom 43 had Graves' ophthalmopathy and roughly 58 had stable Graves' hyperthyroidism. Whether ophthalmopathy could be predicted prospectively was tested in an independent validation cohort made up of roughly 19 hyperthyroidism patients plus 17 patients who later progressed to ophthalmopathy. The 90 to 100 discovery patients were randomly split 7:3 into training and test sets. The study also compared thyroid tissue and blood T-cell repertoires from 5 to 7 Graves' hyperthyroidism patients. After sampling, hyperthyroidism patients received methimazole starting at 30 mg daily, and ophthalmopathy patients received high-dose intravenous methylprednisolone. Libraries were constructed in a second round of multiplex PCR, after which size selection and purification were carried out. The libraries were sequenced on an Illumina HiSeq2000 using paired-end 100 bp reads. SOAPnuke was used to process the raw data, removing reads that contained adapters or uncalled bases, had a mean Phred below 15, or lacked an exact match to the constant primer or identifier. COPE v1.2.5 was used to merge high-quality paired reads, and clonotypes were defined as unique nucleotide sequences. MiTCR v1.1 was used to align clonotypes to the IMGT TRBV, TRBD and TRBJ reference segments. The analysis was restricted to V-J combinations with a frequency above 0.0001, which together covered roughly 99% of the repertoires. The TCS score was defined as F50 (clonal expansion) divided by E x V (chaos), with BLOSUM62-based TCRdist calculated between CDR3 peptides within each V-J. Welch's t-statistics and random forest reduced roughly 500 V-J features to 13, which were used in a naive Bayes classifier (R e1071). No statistical method was used to set the sample size in advance, and investigators knew the group allocation. TCR Vbeta CDR3 sequencing of around 130 peripheral blood samples (about 45 ophthalmopathy, over 70 hyperthyroidism and approximately 17 progressor patients) is reported in the paper.

The clonotype was recovered from a woman aged 18-29 years with Graves disease. Donor details come from another sample of the same person, matched by shared clones. Sequences were derived from peripheral blood mononuclear cells (PBMCs), sampled at new diagnosis, from a patient treated with antithyroid drugs. The V and J genes are TRBV7-9 and TRBJ2-2, and TRBD1 matches 8 of the central bases. Read as DNA, the sequence is TGTGCCGGCCTCAGGGGGCGCGACACCGGGGAGCTGTTTTTT. Its product reads: CAGLRGRDTGELFF.